This is a list of T cell receptor beta chains from one sample in a study of blood T cell repertoires in COVID-19. The protocol was immunoSEQ multiplex PCR, while the TCRdb copy is restricted to in-frame clones and leaves out a portion. The sample lists 20,000 to 30,000 clones; about nine tenths were seen once. The sequenced sample consisted of peripheral blood. These receptors were taken from a middle-aged man with active COVID-19. Each CDR3 is given with its conserved first and last residue. The order of the fields is V gene, clone size, D gene, J gene, CDR3 DNA, CDR3 protein. The D gene is left open where the match is weak. The size field is filled for only some rows; it gives once, few, many or a size class.

v_call: TRBV6-4; clone_size: few; d_call: NA; j_call: TRBJ2-1; cdr3_nt: TGTGCCAGCAGTGACTCGAGTCACAATGAGCAGTTCTTC; cdr3_aa: CASSDSSHNEQFF
v_call: TRBV9; clone_size: NA; d_call: NA; j_call: TRBJ2-5; cdr3_nt: TGTGCCAGCAGCGTAGTTGGTACGGGGACTGGGACCCAGTACTTC; cdr3_aa: CASSVVGTGTGTQYF
v_call: TRBV27; clone_size: NA; d_call: NA; j_call: TRBJ1-1; cdr3_nt: TGTGCCAGCAGTTTACTGGGGGGGACTGAAGCTTTCTTT; cdr3_aa: CASSLLGGTEAFF
v_call: TRBV7-2; clone_size: NA; d_call: NA; j_call: TRBJ2-7; cdr3_nt: TGTGCCAGCAGCTTATTCGCTAGATACGAGCAGTACTTC; cdr3_aa: CASSLFARYEQYF
v_call: TRBV2; clone_size: NA; d_call: TRBD2; j_call: TRBJ2-5; cdr3_nt: TGTGCCAGCAGTGAGAACGAAGCGGGGTACGGGACCCAGTACTTC; cdr3_aa: CASSENEAGYGTQYF
v_call: TRBV10-3; clone_size: NA; d_call: TRBD2; j_call: TRBJ2-1; cdr3_nt: TGTGCCATCAGTGGTTCGGGACTAGCCTACAATGAGCAGTTCTTC; cdr3_aa: CAISGSGLAYNEQFF
v_call: TRBV28; clone_size: NA; d_call: NA; j_call: TRBJ2-3; cdr3_nt: TGTGCCAGCAGTTTACCCAGTGAGGTGGGCACAGATACGCAGTATTTT; cdr3_aa: CASSLPSEVGTDTQYF
v_call: TRBV5-1; clone_size: NA; d_call: NA; j_call: TRBJ1-1; cdr3_nt: TGCGCCAGCAGCTTGGGTGACAGGATTACTGAAGCTTTCTTT; cdr3_aa: CASSLGDRITEAFF
v_call: TRBV21-1; clone_size: NA; d_call: NA; j_call: TRBJ2-3; cdr3_nt: TGTGCCAGCAGACAGGGGCGGTTCCCAGATACGCAGTATTTT; cdr3_aa: CASRQGRFPDTQYF
v_call: TRBV5-4; clone_size: few; d_call: NA; j_call: TRBJ1-6; cdr3_nt: TGTGCCAGCAGCTTCTCGGTCTCCTCCTATAATTCACCCCTCCACTTT; cdr3_aa: CASSFSVSSYNSPLHF
v_call: TRBV28; clone_size: NA; d_call: NA; j_call: TRBJ2-7; cdr3_nt: TGTGCCAGCAGTTTGGGCAGCCCCTACGAGCAGTACTTC; cdr3_aa: CASSLGSPYEQYF
v_call: TRBV7-2; clone_size: NA; d_call: NA; j_call: TRBJ2-5; cdr3_nt: TGTGCCAGCAGCTTATCGTTGCTGAGGACCCAGTACTTC; cdr3_aa: CASSLSLLRTQYF
v_call: TRBV4-3; clone_size: NA; d_call: NA; j_call: TRBJ1-4; cdr3_nt: TGCGCCAGCAGCCAAGATAGTACGAATGAAAAACTGTTTTTT; cdr3_aa: CASSQDSTNEKLFF
v_call: TRBV4-3; clone_size: NA; d_call: NA; j_call: TRBJ2-7; cdr3_nt: TGCGCCAGCAGCCAAGGGACTTCTAGGAGCTCCTACGAGCAGTACTTC; cdr3_aa: CASSQGTSRSSYEQYF
v_call: TRBV9; clone_size: NA; d_call: NA; j_call: TRBJ2-3; cdr3_nt: TGTGCCAGCAGCTCCGAGGGCGGGCCTAAGGCAGATACGCAGTATTTT; cdr3_aa: CASSSEGGPKADTQYF
v_call: TRBV7-2; clone_size: NA; d_call: NA; j_call: TRBJ1-4; cdr3_nt: TGTGCCAGCAGCACCCAGGTTGGGGGCGGGCTGTTTTTT; cdr3_aa: CASSTQVGGGLFF
v_call: TRBV20-1; clone_size: NA; d_call: NA; j_call: TRBJ2-3; cdr3_nt: TGCAGTGCTAGCCTCGGGGCGCAGTATTTT; cdr3_aa: CSASLGAQYF
v_call: TRBV9; clone_size: few; d_call: TRBD2; j_call: TRBJ2-5; cdr3_nt: TGTGCCAGCAGCGTAGTGGCTAGCGGGAGTGGGGAGACCCAGTACTTC; cdr3_aa: CASSVVASGSGETQYF
v_call: TRBV4-3; clone_size: NA; d_call: NA; j_call: TRBJ1-3; cdr3_nt: TGCGCCAGCAGCCAAGATACAGGGTTCTCTGGAAACACCATATATTTT; cdr3_aa: CASSQDTGFSGNTIYF
v_call: TRBV11-2; clone_size: NA; d_call: TRBD2; j_call: TRBJ2-7; cdr3_nt: TGTGCCAGCAGCTTAGGGTGGGCTAGCGGGAGGGGAGCCTACGAGCAGTACTTC; cdr3_aa: CASSLGWASGRGAYEQYF
v_call: TRBV9; clone_size: NA; d_call: NA; j_call: TRBJ2-7; cdr3_nt: TGTGCCAGCAGCCCGCGACAGAGCTCCTACGAGCAGTACTTC; cdr3_aa: CASSPRQSSYEQYF
v_call: TRBV11-2; clone_size: few; d_call: NA; j_call: TRBJ2-7; cdr3_nt: TGTGCCAGCAGCCGCCAGGGGGGACAGACCTACGAGCAGTACTTC; cdr3_aa: CASSRQGGQTYEQYF
v_call: TRBV6-2/TRBV6-3; clone_size: NA; d_call: NA; j_call: TRBJ2-4; cdr3_nt: TGTGCCAGCAGTCAGACGGGAAAAAACATTCAGTACTTC; cdr3_aa: CASSQTGKNIQYF
v_call: TRBV27; clone_size: NA; d_call: NA; j_call: TRBJ2-7; cdr3_nt: TGTGCCAGCAGTTTTGGGCAGGGGAAGAGCGAGCAGTACTTC; cdr3_aa: CASSFGQGKSEQYF
v_call: TRBV5-4; clone_size: NA; d_call: NA; j_call: TRBJ2-1; cdr3_nt: TGTGCCAGCAGCTTGTACCCACAGGTGTCCTACAATGAGCAGTTCTTC; cdr3_aa: CASSLYPQVSYNEQFF
v_call: TRBV5-8; clone_size: NA; d_call: NA; j_call: TRBJ1-1; cdr3_nt: TGTGCCAGCAGCTTGTCTGCAGGGCGGAACACTGAAGCTTTCTTT; cdr3_aa: CASSLSAGRNTEAFF
v_call: TRBV4-2; clone_size: NA; d_call: TRBD2; j_call: TRBJ2-1; cdr3_nt: TGTGCCAGCAGCCAAGGTCTAGCGGCCAGCAATGAGCAGTTCTTC; cdr3_aa: CASSQGLAASNEQFF
v_call: TRBV2; clone_size: NA; d_call: TRBD1; j_call: TRBJ2-1; cdr3_nt: TGTGCCAGCAGTGAATCGGGACAGGGGGCGCGGCAGTTCTTC; cdr3_aa: CASSESGQGARQFF
v_call: TRBV5-1; clone_size: once; d_call: NA; j_call: TRBJ1-1; cdr3_nt: TGCGCCAGCAGCTGGCTAGGGGGCACTGAAGCTTTCTTT; cdr3_aa: CASSWLGGTEAFF
v_call: TRBV19; clone_size: NA; d_call: TRBD1; j_call: TRBJ2-5; cdr3_nt: TGTGCCAGTAGTACCGGGACAGGGTACCGGGAAGAGACCCAGTACTTC; cdr3_aa: CASSTGTGYREETQYF
v_call: TRBV5-1; clone_size: once; d_call: TRBD2; j_call: TRBJ2-1; cdr3_nt: TGCGCCAGCAGCTTGGAGGGAGGGAGGGGTAGCAATGAGCAGTTCTTC; cdr3_aa: CASSLEGGRGSNEQFF
v_call: TRBV4-1; clone_size: NA; d_call: NA; j_call: TRBJ2-5; cdr3_nt: TGCGCCAGCAGCCTAGGACTACCAGGGCCAGGGACCCAGTACTTC; cdr3_aa: CASSLGLPGPGTQYF
v_call: TRBV6-5; clone_size: NA; d_call: TRBD1; j_call: TRBJ1-4; cdr3_nt: TGTGCCAGCAGTTACGGGGGACAGGGGGGAAAACTGTTTTTT; cdr3_aa: CASSYGGQGGKLFF
v_call: TRBV6-6; clone_size: NA; d_call: NA; j_call: TRBJ2-5; cdr3_nt: TGTGCCAGCAGTTACGGAGAAGAGACCCAGTACTTC; cdr3_aa: CASSYGEETQYF
v_call: TRBV4-2; clone_size: NA; d_call: TRBD1; j_call: TRBJ2-7; cdr3_nt: TGTGCCAGCAGCCAAACCCGGGTCTTGAGACAGGGGTCCTACGAGCAGTACTTC; cdr3_aa: CASSQTRVLRQGSYEQYF
v_call: TRBV6-5; clone_size: NA; d_call: TRBD1; j_call: TRBJ1-2; cdr3_nt: TGTGCCAGCAGTGACTCCGGGACAGTCTATGGCTACACCTTC; cdr3_aa: CASSDSGTVYGYTF
v_call: TRBV14; clone_size: once; d_call: NA; j_call: TRBJ1-2; cdr3_nt: TGTGCCAGCAGCCCGGAGCTGGGGGACTTCTATGGCTACACCTTC; cdr3_aa: CASSPELGDFYGYTF
v_call: TRBV28; clone_size: NA; d_call: TRBD2; j_call: TRBJ2-2; cdr3_nt: TGTGCCAGCAGGGCCGGGACTAGCGCAACGAACACCGGGGAGCTGTTTTTT; cdr3_aa: CASRAGTSATNTGELFF
v_call: TRBV10-3; clone_size: NA; d_call: NA; j_call: TRBJ2-5; cdr3_nt: TGTGCCATCAGTGGTGTAATGGGGCTAGGGTACCAAGAGACCCAGTACTTC; cdr3_aa: CAISGVMGLGYQETQYF
v_call: TRBV7-2; clone_size: NA; d_call: NA; j_call: TRBJ1-1; cdr3_nt: TGTGCCAGCAGCTTATACAGCAGCCTGAACACTGAAGCTTTCTTT; cdr3_aa: CASSLYSSLNTEAFF
v_call: TRBV4-2; clone_size: NA; d_call: NA; j_call: TRBJ1-1; cdr3_nt: TGTGCCAGCAGCCGACCAGACAGGAACACTGAAGCTTTCTTT; cdr3_aa: CASSRPDRNTEAFF
v_call: TRBV6-4; clone_size: NA; d_call: NA; j_call: TRBJ1-1; cdr3_nt: TGTGCCAGCAGTAAGCGGGAGAACACTGAAGCTTTCTTT; cdr3_aa: CASSKRENTEAFF
v_call: TRBV7-8; clone_size: NA; d_call: TRBD2; j_call: TRBJ2-7; cdr3_nt: TGTGCCAGCAGCTTCGGACTAGCAGGATCGGACGAGCAGTACTTC; cdr3_aa: CASSFGLAGSDEQYF
v_call: TRBV21-1; clone_size: NA; d_call: NA; j_call: TRBJ1-4; cdr3_nt: TGTGCCAGCAGCAAACGTAGGCAGGGGACTAATGAAAAACTGTTTTTT; cdr3_aa: CASSKRRQGTNEKLFF
v_call: TRBV7-2; clone_size: NA; d_call: TRBD2; j_call: TRBJ2-1; cdr3_nt: TGTGCCAGCAGCCCCCCGGGAGGGCCGTACAATGAGCAGTTCTTC; cdr3_aa: CASSPPGGPYNEQFF
v_call: TRBV4-3; clone_size: NA; d_call: NA; j_call: TRBJ1-2; cdr3_nt: TGCGCCAGCAGCCAAGATATCACAGTCCACTATGGCTACACCTTC; cdr3_aa: CASSQDITVHYGYTF
v_call: TRBV28; clone_size: NA; d_call: NA; j_call: TRBJ1-2; cdr3_nt: TGTGCCAGCAGTAGCCGGAACTATGGCTACACCTTC; cdr3_aa: CASSSRNYGYTF
v_call: TRBV5-5; clone_size: NA; d_call: TRBD1; j_call: TRBJ2-1; cdr3_nt: TGTGCCAGCAGCTTCGACAGGGACCAATTCTTC; cdr3_aa: CASSFDRDQFF
v_call: TRBV6-5; clone_size: NA; d_call: NA; j_call: TRBJ2-5; cdr3_nt: TGTGCCAGCAGTTACGCAGCTACTAGTTACCAAGAGACCCAGTACTTC; cdr3_aa: CASSYAATSYQETQYF
v_call: TRBV28; clone_size: NA; d_call: NA; j_call: TRBJ2-7; cdr3_nt: TGTGCCAGCAGTTCACACCGGGACATCTCCTACGAGCAGTACTTC; cdr3_aa: CASSSHRDISYEQYF